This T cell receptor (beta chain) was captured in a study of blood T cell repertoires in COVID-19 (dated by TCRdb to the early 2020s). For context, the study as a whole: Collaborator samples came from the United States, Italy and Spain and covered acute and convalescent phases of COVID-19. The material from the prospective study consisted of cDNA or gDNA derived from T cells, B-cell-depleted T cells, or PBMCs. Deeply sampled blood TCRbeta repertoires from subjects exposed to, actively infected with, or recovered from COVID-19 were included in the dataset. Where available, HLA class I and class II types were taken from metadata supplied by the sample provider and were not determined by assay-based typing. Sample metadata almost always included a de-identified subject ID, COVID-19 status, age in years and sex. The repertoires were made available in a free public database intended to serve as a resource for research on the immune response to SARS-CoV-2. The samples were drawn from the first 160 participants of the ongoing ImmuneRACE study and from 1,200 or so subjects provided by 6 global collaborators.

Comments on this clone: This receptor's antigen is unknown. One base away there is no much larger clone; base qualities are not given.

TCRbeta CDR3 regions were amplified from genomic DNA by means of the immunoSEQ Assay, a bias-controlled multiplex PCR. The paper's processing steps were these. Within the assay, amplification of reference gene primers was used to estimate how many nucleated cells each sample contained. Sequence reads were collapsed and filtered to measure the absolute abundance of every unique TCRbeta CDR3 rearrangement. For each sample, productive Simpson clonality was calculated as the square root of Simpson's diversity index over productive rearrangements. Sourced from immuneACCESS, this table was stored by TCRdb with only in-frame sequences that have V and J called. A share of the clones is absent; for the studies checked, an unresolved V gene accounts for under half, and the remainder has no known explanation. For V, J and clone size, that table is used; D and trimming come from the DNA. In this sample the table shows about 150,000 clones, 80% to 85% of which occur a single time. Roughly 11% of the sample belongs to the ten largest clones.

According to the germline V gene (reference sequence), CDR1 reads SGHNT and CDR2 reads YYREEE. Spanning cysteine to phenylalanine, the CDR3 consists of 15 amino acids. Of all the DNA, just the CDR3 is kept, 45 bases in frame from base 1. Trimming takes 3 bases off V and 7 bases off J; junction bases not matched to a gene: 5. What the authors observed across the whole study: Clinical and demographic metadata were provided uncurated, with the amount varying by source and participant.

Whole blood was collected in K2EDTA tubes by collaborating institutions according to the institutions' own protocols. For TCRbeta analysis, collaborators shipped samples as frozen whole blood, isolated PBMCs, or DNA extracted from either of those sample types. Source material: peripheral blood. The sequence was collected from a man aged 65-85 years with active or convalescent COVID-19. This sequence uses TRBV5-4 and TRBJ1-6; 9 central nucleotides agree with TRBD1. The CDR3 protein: CASSSTGTGNSPLHF. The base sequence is TGTGCCAGCAGCTCAACCGGGACAGGGAATTCACCCCTCCACTTT.